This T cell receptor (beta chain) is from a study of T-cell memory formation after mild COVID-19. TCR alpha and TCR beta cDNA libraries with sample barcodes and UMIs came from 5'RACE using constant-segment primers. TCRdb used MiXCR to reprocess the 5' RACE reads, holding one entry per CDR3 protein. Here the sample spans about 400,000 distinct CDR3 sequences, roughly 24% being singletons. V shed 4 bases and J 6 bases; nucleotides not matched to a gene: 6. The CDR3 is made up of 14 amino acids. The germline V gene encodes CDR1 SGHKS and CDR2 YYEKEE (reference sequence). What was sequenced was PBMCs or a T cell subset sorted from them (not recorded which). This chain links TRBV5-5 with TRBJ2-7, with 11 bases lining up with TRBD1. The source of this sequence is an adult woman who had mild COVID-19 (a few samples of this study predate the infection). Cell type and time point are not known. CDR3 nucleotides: TGTGCCAGCAGCCTCCCGGGACAGGGGGGCGAGCAGTACTTC. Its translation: CASSLPGQGGEQYF.